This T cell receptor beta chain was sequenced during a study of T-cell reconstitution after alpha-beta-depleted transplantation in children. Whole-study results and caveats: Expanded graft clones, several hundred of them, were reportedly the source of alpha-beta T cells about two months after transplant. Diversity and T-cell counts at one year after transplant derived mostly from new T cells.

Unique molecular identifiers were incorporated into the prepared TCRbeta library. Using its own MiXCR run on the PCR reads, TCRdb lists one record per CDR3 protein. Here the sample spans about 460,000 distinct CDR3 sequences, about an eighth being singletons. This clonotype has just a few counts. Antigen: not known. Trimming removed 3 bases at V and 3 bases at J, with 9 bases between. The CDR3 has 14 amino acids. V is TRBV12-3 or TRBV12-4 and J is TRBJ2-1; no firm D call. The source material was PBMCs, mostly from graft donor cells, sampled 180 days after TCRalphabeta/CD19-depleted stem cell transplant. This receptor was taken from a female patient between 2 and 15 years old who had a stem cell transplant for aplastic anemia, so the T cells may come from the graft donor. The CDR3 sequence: CASSFAPVYNEQFF. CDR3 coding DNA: TGTGCCAGCAGTTTTGCTCCAGTCTACAATGAGCAGTTCTTC.